The 21 T cell receptor beta chains reported below all come from one sample, sequenced in a study of blood T cells in healthy people across ages. The second PCR ran about 6 to 12 cycles with a sample-barcoded 5' primer and J-beta primers. TCRdb reprocessed the 5' RACE reads with MiXCR, giving one entry per CDR3 protein. The sample records approximately 810,000 distinct CDR3 sequences, 29% being singletons. The sequencing sample was made of blood. The receptor source for this set is a woman over 75 in good health.

This clonotype appeared many times. This chain links TRBV18 with TRBJ2-7; the match to TRBD1 covers 12 bases. Losses at the gene ends were 3 bases for V and 5 bases for J; bases not matched to a gene: 5. CDR3 length: 15 residues. Germline loops: CDR1 KGHSH, CDR2 LQKENI. As DNA, the CDR3 is TGTGCCAGCTCACCTCCCGGGACAGGGGGCGACGAGCAGTACTTC. Its translation is CASSPPGTGGDEQYF. Based on the CDR3 plus reference TRBV18 and TRBJ2-7, the full variable domain is NAGVMQNPRHLVRRRGQEARLRCSPMKGHSHVYWYRQLPEEGLKFMVYLQKENIIDESGMPKERFSAEFPKEGPSILRIQQVVRGDSAAYFCASSPPGTGGDEQYFGPGTRLTVT.

Points on this clonotype: This may come from a read error, since a much larger clone is one base off. The rearrangement uses TRBV20-1 and TRBJ1-2; no reliable D call. The CDR3 covers 13 residues. Germline V lookup: CDR1 DFQATT, CDR2 SNEGSKA (reference sequence). The CDR3 region is CSARKKSNYDYTF. The CDR3 DNA is TGCAGTGCAAGAAAGAAATCTAACTATGACTACACCTTC.

This clonotype was recorded many times. The rearrangement joins TRBV10-3 to TRBJ1-2; 7 bases match TRBD1. V lost 1 base to trimming and J lost 7 bases; unmatched junction nucleotides: 6. This CDR3 is built from 14 residues. The germline V gene has CDR1 ENHRY and CDR2 SYGVKD. CDR3 residues: CAISELEGAFGYTF. CDR3 nucleotides: TGTGCCATCAGTGAGTTGGAGGGGGCGTTTGGCTACACCTTC.

There are a few counts of this clonotype. The DNA of the CDR3 is TGTGCCAGCAGTCCCCGGGACAGGGATAATTCACCCCTCCACTTT. The encoded protein is CASSPRDRDNSPLHF. This chain connects TRBV6-2 or TRBV6-3 to TRBJ1-6; 9 bases are shared with TRBD1. Losses at the gene ends were 5 bases for V and 5 bases for J; bases not matched to a gene: 4. CDR1 is MNHEY, CDR2 SVGEGT, per germline. The CDR3 extends over 15 amino acids.

Notes on this clonotype: A much larger clone differs by one base, so this may be a read error. The J gene is TRBJ1-1, the V gene TRBV12-3 or TRBV12-4; D ambiguous. V was pared by 10 bases and J by 5 bases, with 20 bases between. The CDR3 contains 14 residues. In nucleotides, the CDR3 is TGTGCCATCGTATCCGGGCTGGTGGGGACTGAAGCTTTCTTT. The encoded protein is CAIVSGLVGTEAFF.

This clonotype was picked up many times. The chain joins TRBV4-3 to TRBJ2-6, with D tentatively TRBD1 or TRBD2 (6 bases each). The CDR3 covers 16 residues. V was cut by 5 bases and J by 2 bases, with 13 bases left in between. Germline V gene lookup returns CDR1 LGHNA and CDR2 YSLEER. As DNA, the CDR3 is TGCGCCAGCAGCAAAACGGAGGGGGCTGGGGCCAACGTCCTGACTTTC. Translation: CASSKTEGAGANVLTF.

The gene calls are TRBV27 and TRBJ1-5; 9 positions match TRBD1. CDR1 is MNHEY and CDR2 is SMNVEV in the germline V gene (reference sequence). This CDR3 has 18 amino acids. Trimming at V came to 4 bases and at J to 6 bases, leaving 16 bases not matched to a gene. The CDR3 loop reads CASSSNRRTGGLGQPQHF. CDR3 nucleotides: TGTGCCAGCAGTTCAAATCGGCGCACAGGGGGCCTGGGTCAGCCCCAGCATTTT.

This clonotype was detected many times. The genes are TRBV20-1 and TRBJ2-7; TRBD1 matches 9 bases. This CDR3 comprises 13 residues. V was clipped by 4 bases and J by 3 bases; unmatched bases: 4. CDR1 is DFQATT, CDR2 SNEGSKA, per germline (reference sequence). The CDR3 nucleotides read TGCAGTGCTATGGCGGGACAGGGCTACGAGCAGTACTTC. This sequence encodes CSAMAGQGYEQYF.

This clonotype has a single count. A clone one base away is much larger, so this may be a read error. This sequence joins TRBV25-1 and TRBJ2-7; D is ambiguous. This CDR3 spans 14 amino acids. Trimming removed 2 bases from V and 7 bases from J, with 15 bases in between. Germline CDR1 is MGHDK and CDR2 is SYGVNS. The CDR3 reads CASSERADHNEQYF. In nucleotides, the CDR3 is TGTGCCAGCAGTGAACGGGCCGACCACAATGAGCAGTACTTC.

In its sample, this clonotype was seen many times. The rearrangement uses TRBV7-2 and TRBJ2-5, with 8 nucleotides matching TRBD2. V shed 5 bases and J 3 bases; nucleotides not matched to a gene: 5. The V gene's germline CDR1 is SGHTA and CDR2 FQGNSA. CDR3 length equals 14 residues. This CDR3 is CASSRTSSKETQYF. CDR3 coding DNA: TGTGCCAGCAGCCGGACTAGCAGCAAAGAGACCCAGTACTTC.

This clonotype came up a few times. This chain uses TRBV15 with TRBJ1-4, with D perhaps TRBD1 (6 bases). The ends were cut back, 0 bases at V and 7 bases at J, with 12 bases in the middle. CDR1 and CDR2 (germline): LNHNV, YYDKDF (reference sequence). The CDR3 consists of 15 residues. The chain's CDR3 is CATSRENREREKLFF. The DNA of the CDR3 is TGTGCCACCAGCAGAGAGAACAGGGAGCGTGAAAAACTGTTTTTT.

This clonotype showed up just once. This may be a read error, as it is one base from a much larger clone. This CDR3 reads CSARDIGRPGETQYF. The CDR3 DNA reads TGCAGTGCTAGAGATATCGGGAGGCCGGGAGAGACCCAGTACTTC. The J gene is TRBJ2-5, the V gene TRBV20-1, with 7 positions matching TRBD2. CDR1 DFQATT and CDR2 SNEGSKA come from the germline V gene (reference sequence). J was trimmed by 4 bases and V by 0 bases; bases with no gene match: 8. This CDR3 is built from 15 residues.

The chain links TRBV20-1 to TRBJ1-5, with unresolved D. The CDR3 loop spans 15 amino acids. The V end lost 3 bases, the J end lost 1 base, and 13 bases lay between the germline ends. Germline V gene data show CDR1 as DFQATT and CDR2 as SNEGSKA (reference sequence). The CDR3 loop is CSASVRRSSNQPQHF. DNA of the CDR3: TGCAGTGCTAGTGTCAGGAGGTCGAGCAATCAGCCCCAGCATTTT.

This clonotype showed up just a few times. This could be a read error, since a much larger clone is one nucleotide away. This chain links TRBV12-3 or TRBV12-4 with TRBJ1-4; perhaps TRBD1 as D (6 bases). The length of the CDR3 is 17 residues. CDR3 residues: CASSFGGLIATNEKRFF. For the CDR3, the DNA is TGTGCCAGCAGTTTCGGGGGCCTAATTGCAACTAATGAAAAACGGTTTTTT.

This clonotype was counted a few times. The rearrangement links TRBV20-1 to TRBJ1-4; D gene ambiguous. Germline V gene data show CDR1 as DFQATT and CDR2 as SNEGSKA (reference sequence). V was pared by 5 bases and J by 0 bases, with 10 bases between. The CDR3 contains 14 residues. Here the CDR3 reads CSAAPPPTNEKLFF. In DNA, the CDR3 is TGCAGTGCTGCACCACCCCCAACTAATGAAAAACTGTTTTTT.

In this sample, this clonotype turned up a few times. The chain carries TRBV7-9 and TRBJ1-1; 8 nucleotides line up with TRBD1. CDR1 and CDR2 (germline): SEHNR, FQNEAQ (reference sequence). The CDR3 sequence is 15 residues long. Trimming at V came to 3 bases and at J to 1 base, leaving 4 bases not matched to a gene. The CDR3 coding sequence is TGTGCCAGCAGCTTTGGACAGGGCCCGAACACTGAAGCTTTCTTT. Its protein product is CASSFGQGPNTEAFF. The whole variable domain, filled in from reference TRBV7-9 and TRBJ1-1, reads DTGVSQNPRHKITKRGQNVTFRCDPISEHNRLYWYRQTLGQGPEFLTYFQNEAQLEKSRLLSDRFSAERPKGSFSTLEIQRTEQGDSAMYLCASSFGQGPNTEAFFGQGTRLTVV.

The chain uses TRBV6-2 or TRBV6-3 and TRBJ2-1, with D perhaps given as TRBD1 or TRBD2 (6 bases each). Germline V gene sequence: CDR1 MNHEY, CDR2 SVGEGT. This CDR3 comprises 14 residues. Trimming removed 6 bases from V and 5 bases from J, with 14 bases in between. CDR3 residues: CASRYVGGHNEQFF. The CDR3 DNA is TGTGCCAGCAGGTACGTCGGGGGCCACAATGAGCAGTTCTTC.

Many counts were recorded for this clonotype. The chain couples TRBV28 to TRBJ2-7, with D unresolved. Trimming stripped 2 bases from V and 0 bases from J, with 8 bases between. This CDR3 has 14 amino acids. Looked up from germline, CDR1 is MDHEN and CDR2 is SYDVKM. Here the CDR3 DNA reads TGTGCCAGCAGTTTAGGTGGATTCTCCTACGAGCAGTACTTC. Protein: CASSLGGFSYEQYF. The entire variable domain, with the rest obtained from reference TRBV28 and TRBJ2-7, is as follows: DVKVTQSSRYLVKRTGEKVFLECVQDMDHENMFWYRQDPGLGLRLIYFSYDVKMKEKGDIPEGYSVSREKKERFSLILESASTNQTSMYLCASSLGGFSYEQYFGPGTRLTVT.

V and J are TRBV20-1 and TRBJ1-1, with D possibly being TRBD1 (5 bases). Germline values: CDR1 DFQATT, CDR2 SNEGSKA (reference sequence). The germline V and J ends were trimmed by 5 bases and 11 bases, with 21 bases remaining between them. The CDR3 sequence is 13 residues long. CDR3 nucleotides: TGCAGTGCTGGGGACGTTAACTCTAGGAGGGCTTTCTTT. It is translated as CSAGDVNSRRAFF.

This CDR3 is CASSQGASTDTQYF. In nucleotides, the CDR3 is TGCGCCAGCAGCCAAGGAGCGAGCACAGATACGCAGTATTTT. This chain links TRBV4-1 with TRBJ2-3; D call uncertain. Germline-derived CDR1 and CDR2 are MGHRA and YSYEKL. Trimming took off 1 base at V and 0 bases at J, with 5 bases between the two ends. The CDR3 is made up of 14 amino acids.

This clonotype was found a few times. The chain carries TRBV20-1 and TRBJ2-2; 9 positions match TRBD2. Germline loops: CDR1 DFQATT, CDR2 SNEGSKA (reference sequence). The CDR3 covers 16 residues. Germline trimming cut 5 bases from V and 5 bases from J; bases unmatched to any gene: 12. As DNA, the CDR3 is TGCAGTGCTCCGGTGGGCGGGGGGGCCAGTACCGGGGAGCTGTTTTTT. This translates into CSAPVGGGASTGELFF.